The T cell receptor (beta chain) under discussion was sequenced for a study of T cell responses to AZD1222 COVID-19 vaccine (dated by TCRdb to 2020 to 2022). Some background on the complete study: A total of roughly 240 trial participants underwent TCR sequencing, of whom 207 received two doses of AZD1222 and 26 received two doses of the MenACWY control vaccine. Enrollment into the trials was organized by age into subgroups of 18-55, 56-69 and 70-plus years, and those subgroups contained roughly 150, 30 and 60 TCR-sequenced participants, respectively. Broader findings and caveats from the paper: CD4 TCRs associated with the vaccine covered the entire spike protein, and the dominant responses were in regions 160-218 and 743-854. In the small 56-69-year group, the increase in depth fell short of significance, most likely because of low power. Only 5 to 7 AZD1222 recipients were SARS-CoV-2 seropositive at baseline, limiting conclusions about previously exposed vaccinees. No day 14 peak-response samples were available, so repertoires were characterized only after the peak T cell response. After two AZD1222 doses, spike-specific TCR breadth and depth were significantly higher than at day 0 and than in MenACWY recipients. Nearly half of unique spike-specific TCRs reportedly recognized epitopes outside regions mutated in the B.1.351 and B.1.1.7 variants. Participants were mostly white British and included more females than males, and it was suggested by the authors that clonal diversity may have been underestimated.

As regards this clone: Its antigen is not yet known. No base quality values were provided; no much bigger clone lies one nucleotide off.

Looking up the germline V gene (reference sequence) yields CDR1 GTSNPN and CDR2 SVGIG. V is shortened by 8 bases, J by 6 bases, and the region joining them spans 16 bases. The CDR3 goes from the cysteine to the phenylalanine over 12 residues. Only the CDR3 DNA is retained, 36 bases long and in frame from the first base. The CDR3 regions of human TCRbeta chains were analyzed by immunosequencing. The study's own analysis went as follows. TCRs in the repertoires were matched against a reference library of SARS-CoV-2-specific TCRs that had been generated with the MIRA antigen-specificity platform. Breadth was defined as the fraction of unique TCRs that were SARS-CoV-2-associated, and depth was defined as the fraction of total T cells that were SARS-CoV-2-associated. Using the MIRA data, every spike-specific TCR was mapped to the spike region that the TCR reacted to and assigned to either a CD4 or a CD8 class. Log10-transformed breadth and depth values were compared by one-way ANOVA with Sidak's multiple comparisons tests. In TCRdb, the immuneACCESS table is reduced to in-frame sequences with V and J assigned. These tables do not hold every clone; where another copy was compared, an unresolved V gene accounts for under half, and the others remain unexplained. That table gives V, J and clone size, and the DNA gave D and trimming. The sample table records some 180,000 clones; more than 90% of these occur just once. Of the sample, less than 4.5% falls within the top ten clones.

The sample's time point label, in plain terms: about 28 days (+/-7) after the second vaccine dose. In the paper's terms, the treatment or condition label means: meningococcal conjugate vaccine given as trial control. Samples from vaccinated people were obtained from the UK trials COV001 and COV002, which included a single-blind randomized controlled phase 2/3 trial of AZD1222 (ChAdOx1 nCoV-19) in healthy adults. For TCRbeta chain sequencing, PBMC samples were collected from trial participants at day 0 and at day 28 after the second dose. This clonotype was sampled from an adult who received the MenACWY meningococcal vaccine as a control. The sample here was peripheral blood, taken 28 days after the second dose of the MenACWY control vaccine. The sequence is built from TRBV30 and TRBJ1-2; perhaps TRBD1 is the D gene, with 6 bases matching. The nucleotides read TGTGCCGCTTTAAGGGGGGGTGATGGCTACACCTTC. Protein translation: CAALRGGDGYTF.